The clone carrying this T cell receptor beta chain was detected once. Its antigen is currently unknown. These data belong to a study of T cells after yellow fever vaccination. Study information: Researchers used SMART-Seq v4 Ultra Low Input to prepare fractions that had low cell numbers. Study-wide points: Detected again after the booster were most primary-vaccination clones, at roughly 95% CD4 and more than 70% CD8.

Template switching by 5'RACE produced TCR cDNA, adding a universal primer site and UMIs. Each CDR3 protein is one row after TCRdb ran MiXCR on the 5' RACE reads. The sample lists approximately 550,000 distinct CDR3 sequences, 13% occurring once. This clonotype was sampled from a man under 40 who received the YFV17D yellow fever vaccine. This specimen was PBMCs, taken on the day of the yellow fever booster vaccination.

CDR3 sequence reads: CASSYPSGRIVADEQFF. CDR3 nucleotide sequence: TGTGCCAGCAGTTACCCTAGCGGGAGGATTGTAGCGGATGAGCAGTTCTTC. The gene calls are TRBV6-2 or TRBV6-3 and TRBJ2-1; TRBD2 matches at 11 bases. The CDR3 spans 17 residues. Germline loops: CDR1 MNHEY, CDR2 SVGEGT. Trimming at V came to 2 bases and at J to 8 bases, leaving 11 bases not matched to a gene.